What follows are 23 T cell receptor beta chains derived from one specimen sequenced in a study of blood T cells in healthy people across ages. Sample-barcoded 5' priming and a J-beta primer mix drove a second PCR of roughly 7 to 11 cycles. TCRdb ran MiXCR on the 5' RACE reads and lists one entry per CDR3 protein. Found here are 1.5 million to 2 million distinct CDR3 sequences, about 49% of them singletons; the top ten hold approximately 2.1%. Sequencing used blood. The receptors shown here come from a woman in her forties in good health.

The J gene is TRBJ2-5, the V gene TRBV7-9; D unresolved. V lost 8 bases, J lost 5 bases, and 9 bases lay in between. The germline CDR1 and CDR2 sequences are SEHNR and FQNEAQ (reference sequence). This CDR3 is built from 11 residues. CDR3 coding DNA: TGTGCCAGCGCCGGGCAGGAGACCCAGTACTTC. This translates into CASAGQETQYF.

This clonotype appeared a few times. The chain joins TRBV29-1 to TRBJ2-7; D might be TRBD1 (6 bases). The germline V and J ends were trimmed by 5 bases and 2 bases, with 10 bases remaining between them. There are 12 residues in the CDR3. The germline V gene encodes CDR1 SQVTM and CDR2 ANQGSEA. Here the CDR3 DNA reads TGCAGCGTTCAGGGGTTCACCTACGAGCAGTACTTC. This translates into CSVQGFTYEQYF.

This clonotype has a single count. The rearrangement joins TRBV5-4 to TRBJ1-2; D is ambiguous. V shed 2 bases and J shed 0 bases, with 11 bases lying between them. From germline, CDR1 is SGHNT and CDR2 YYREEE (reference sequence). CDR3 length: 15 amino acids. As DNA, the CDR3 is TGTGCCAGCAGCTTAAGGGCCAATGCTAACTATGGCTACACCTTC. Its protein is CASSLRANANYGYTF.

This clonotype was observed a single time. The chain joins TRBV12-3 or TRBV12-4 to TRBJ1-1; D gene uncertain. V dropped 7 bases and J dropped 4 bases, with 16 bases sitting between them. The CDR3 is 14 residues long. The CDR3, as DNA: TGTGCCAGCACCTCACCGGGGTCCCGCACTGAAGCTTTCTTT. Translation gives CASTSPGSRTEAFF.

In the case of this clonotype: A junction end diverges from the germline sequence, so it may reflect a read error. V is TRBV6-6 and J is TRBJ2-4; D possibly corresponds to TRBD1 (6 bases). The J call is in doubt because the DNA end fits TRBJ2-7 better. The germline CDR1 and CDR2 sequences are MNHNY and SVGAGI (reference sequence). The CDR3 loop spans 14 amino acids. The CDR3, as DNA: TGTGCCAGCGGTTACACAGGGTCCTCCTACGAGCAGTACTTC. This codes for CASGYTGSSYEQYF.

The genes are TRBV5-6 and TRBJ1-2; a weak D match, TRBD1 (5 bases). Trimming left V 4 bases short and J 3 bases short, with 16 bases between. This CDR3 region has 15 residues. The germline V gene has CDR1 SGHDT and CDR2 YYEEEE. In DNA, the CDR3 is TGTGCCAGCAGCGCAGCCGGGACGGAGTACTATGGCTACACCTTC. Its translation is CASSAAGTEYYGYTF.

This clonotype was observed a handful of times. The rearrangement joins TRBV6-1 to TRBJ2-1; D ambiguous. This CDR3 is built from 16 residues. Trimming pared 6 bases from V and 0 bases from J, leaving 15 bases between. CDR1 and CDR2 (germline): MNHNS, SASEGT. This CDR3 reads CASSRIDTSSYNEQFF. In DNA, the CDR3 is TGTGCCAGCAGCCGTATAGACACGAGCTCCTACAATGAGCAGTTCTTC.

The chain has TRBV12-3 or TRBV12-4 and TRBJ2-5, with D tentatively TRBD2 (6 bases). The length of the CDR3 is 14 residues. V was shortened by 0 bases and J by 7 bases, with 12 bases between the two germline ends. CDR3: CASSLAGGVATQYF. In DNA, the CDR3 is TGTGCCAGCAGTTTAGCCGGCGGGGTCGCGACCCAGTACTTC.

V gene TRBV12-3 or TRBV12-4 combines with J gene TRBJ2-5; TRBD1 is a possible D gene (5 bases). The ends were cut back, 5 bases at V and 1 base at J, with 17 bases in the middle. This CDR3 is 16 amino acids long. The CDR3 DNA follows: TGTGCCAGCAGTCCAAAAAACACAGGCTTCCAAGAGACCCAGTACTTC. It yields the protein CASSPKNTGFQETQYF.

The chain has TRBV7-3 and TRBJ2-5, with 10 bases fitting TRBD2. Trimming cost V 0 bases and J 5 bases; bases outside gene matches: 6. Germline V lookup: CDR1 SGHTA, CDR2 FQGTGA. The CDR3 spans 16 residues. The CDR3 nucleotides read TGTGCCAGCAGCTTAACTAGCGGGGGGTCTAAGGAGACCCAGTACTTC. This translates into CASSLTSGGSKETQYF.

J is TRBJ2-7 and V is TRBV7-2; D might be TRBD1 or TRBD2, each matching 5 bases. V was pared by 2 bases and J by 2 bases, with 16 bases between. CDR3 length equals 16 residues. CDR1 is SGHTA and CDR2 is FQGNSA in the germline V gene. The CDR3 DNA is TGTGCCAGCAGCTTACCCCGGGGCAGACTTCCCTACGAGCAGTACTTC. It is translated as CASSLPRGRLPYEQYF.

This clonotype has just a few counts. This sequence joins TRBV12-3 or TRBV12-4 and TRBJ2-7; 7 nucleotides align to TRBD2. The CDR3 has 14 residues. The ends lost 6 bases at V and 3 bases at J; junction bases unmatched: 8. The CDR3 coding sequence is TGTGCCAGCAGGCGGCGTGGGGAGGGCTACGAGCAGTACTTC. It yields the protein CASRRRGEGYEQYF.

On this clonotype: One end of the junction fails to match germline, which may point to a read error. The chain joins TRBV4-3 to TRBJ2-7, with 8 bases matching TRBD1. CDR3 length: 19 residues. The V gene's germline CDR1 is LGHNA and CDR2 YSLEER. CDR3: CAGSQDSNWGTGETYEQYF. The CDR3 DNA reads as TGCGCCGGCAGCCAAGATAGTAATTGGGGGACAGGAGAGACCTACGAGCAGTACTTC.

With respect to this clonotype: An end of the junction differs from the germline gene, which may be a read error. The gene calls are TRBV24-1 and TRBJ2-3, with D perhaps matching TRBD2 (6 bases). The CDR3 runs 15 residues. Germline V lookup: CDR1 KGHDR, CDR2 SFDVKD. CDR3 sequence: CGTSQSGSNTDTQYF. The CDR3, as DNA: TGTGGCACCAGTCAGAGCGGGTCAAACACTGATACGCAGTATTTT.

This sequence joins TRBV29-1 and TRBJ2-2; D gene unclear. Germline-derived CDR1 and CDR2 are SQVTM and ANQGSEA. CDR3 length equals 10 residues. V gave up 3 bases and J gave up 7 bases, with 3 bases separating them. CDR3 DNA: TGCAGCGTTGAGTTCGGGGAGCTGTTTTTT. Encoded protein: CSVEFGELFF.

The CDR3 coding sequence is TGTGCCAGCAGCCACCAGCGGGGGAGCTCCTACAATGAGCAGTTCTTC. This gives the protein CASSHQRGSSYNEQFF. The chain employs TRBV14 and TRBJ2-1; TRBD2 aligns across 8 bases. Germline V CDR1 and CDR2: SGHDN, FVKESK. The V gene end was trimmed by 3 bases and the J gene end by 0 bases; junction bases not matched to a gene: 4. The CDR3 spans 16 residues.

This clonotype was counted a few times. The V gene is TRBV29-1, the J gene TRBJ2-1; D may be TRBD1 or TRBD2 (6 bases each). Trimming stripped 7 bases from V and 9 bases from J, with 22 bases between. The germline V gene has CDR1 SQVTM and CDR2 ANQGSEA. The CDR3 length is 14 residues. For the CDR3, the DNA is TGCAGCGGGGGGGCCCTGGGGGGACGGTTTGAGCAGTTCTTC. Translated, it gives CSGGALGGRFEQFF.

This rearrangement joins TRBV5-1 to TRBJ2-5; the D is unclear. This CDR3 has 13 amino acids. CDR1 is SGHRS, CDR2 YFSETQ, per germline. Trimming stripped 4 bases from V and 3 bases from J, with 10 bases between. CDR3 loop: CASSVLAEETQYF. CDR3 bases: TGCGCCAGCAGCGTTCTGGCTGAAGAGACCCAGTACTTC.

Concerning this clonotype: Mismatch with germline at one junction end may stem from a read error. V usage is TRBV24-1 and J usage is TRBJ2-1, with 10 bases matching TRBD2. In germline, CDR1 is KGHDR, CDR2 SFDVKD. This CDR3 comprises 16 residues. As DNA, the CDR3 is TGTGCCACCAGTGATTTACGAGCGGGGGGGGACAATGAGCGGTTCTTC. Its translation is CATSDLRAGGDNERFF.

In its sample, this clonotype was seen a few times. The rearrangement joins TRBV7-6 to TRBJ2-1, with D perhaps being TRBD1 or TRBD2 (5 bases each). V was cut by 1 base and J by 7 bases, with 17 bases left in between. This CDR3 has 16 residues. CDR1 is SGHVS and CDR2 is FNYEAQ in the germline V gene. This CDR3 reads CASSLEMGESANEQFF. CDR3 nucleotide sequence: TGTGCCAGCAGCTTAGAAATGGGGGAATCGGCGAATGAGCAGTTCTTC.

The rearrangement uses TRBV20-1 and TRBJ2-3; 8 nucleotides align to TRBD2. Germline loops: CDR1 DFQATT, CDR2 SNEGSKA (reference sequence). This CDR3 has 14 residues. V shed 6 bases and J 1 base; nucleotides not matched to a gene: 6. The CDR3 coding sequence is TGCAGTGCCATTAGCGGGGTGGGCACAGATACGCAGTATTTT. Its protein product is CSAISGVGTDTQYF.

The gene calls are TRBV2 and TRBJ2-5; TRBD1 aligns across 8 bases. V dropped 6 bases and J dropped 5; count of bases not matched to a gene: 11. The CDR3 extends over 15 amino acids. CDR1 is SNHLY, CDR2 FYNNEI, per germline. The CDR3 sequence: CASSPRTGSGETQYF. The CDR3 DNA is TGTGCCAGCAGCCCCAGGACAGGGAGCGGCGAGACCCAGTACTTC.

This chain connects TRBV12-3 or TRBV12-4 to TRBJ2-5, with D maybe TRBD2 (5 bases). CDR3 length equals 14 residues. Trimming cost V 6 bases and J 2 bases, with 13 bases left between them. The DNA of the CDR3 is TGTGCCAGCAGAATAGACATAGCGCAAGAGACCCAGTACTTC. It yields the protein CASRIDIAQETQYF.